This T cell receptor beta chain was captured in a study of breast tumors, draining lymph nodes, adjacent tissues. The CDR3 consists of 15 residues. The germline V gene encodes CDR1 LNHNV and CDR2 YYDKDF (reference sequence). TCRdb processed the multiplex PCR reads anew with MiXCR; each CDR3 protein has one entry. The sample holds tens of thousands of distinct CDR3 sequences, over 25% seen once. Study findings and constraints: Compared with basal-like, luminal-like tumors shared significantly more repertoire with nontumor tissue. Compared with lymph nodes, tumors were less diverse; compared with nontumor tissue, more. Most tumor T cells seemingly derive from lymph node, then expand in tumor.

Axillary draining lymph nodes of breast cancer patients supplied the node samples. In the case of this clonotype: The antigen remains unidentified. Sequence at one end of the junction differs from germline and may be a read error.

This TCR was sampled from a female donor with breast cancer. Some clones in this sample may be carry-over from other donors' samples. The sample consisted of axillary lymph node tissue. V and J are TRBV15 and TRBJ1-4; 10 bases line up with TRBD1. CDR3 nucleotide sequence: TGTGCCGCCAGCAGCCCCGGGACAGGGGATGAAAAACTGTTTTTT. It yields the protein CAASSPGTGDEKLFF. The whole variable domain, filled in from reference TRBV15 and TRBJ1-4, reads DAMVIQNPRYQVTQFGKPVTLSCSQTLNHNVMYWYQQKSSQAPKLLFHYYDKDFNNEADTPDNFQSRRPNTSFCFLDIRSPGLGDTAMYLCAASSPGTGDEKLFFGSGTQLSVL.